The 8 T cell receptor beta chains below were found in one sample sequenced in a study of blood T cell repertoires in COVID-19. TCRdb's table, derived via immunoSEQ multiplex PCR, lists solely in-frame clones and lacks some. The data show 150,000 or so clones, about nine tenths seen once. Sequences were obtained from peripheral blood. Receptor source: a man between 18 and 29 years old with acute or convalescent COVID-19.

V and J are TRBV6-6 and TRBJ2-7, with a tentative D call TRBD1 (6 bases). Germline CDR1 and CDR2: MNHNY and SVGAGI (reference sequence). Trimming removed 0 bases at V and 4 bases at J, with 13 bases between. The CDR3 is 15 amino acids. Here the CDR3 DNA reads TGTGCCAGCAGTTACTCGACCTCAGGGGCGTACGAGCAGTACTTC. Encoded protein: CASSYSTSGAYEQYF.

The chain combines TRBV9 with TRBJ2-3, with TRBD1 identical over 7 bases. The CDR3 length is 15 residues. The trim removed 4 bases at V and 2 bases at J, leaving 7 bases unmatched. CDR1 and CDR2 (germline): SGDLS, YYNGEE. In DNA form, the CDR3 reads TGTGCCAGCAGCCCTCAGACAGGGCTCACAGATACGCAGTATTTT. This translates into CASSPQTGLTDTQYF.

On this clone itself: This sample also contains other DNA sequences that code for the same CDR3. The rearrangement joins TRBV27 to TRBJ1-2, with TRBD1 matching over 7 bases. Germline V lookup: CDR1 MNHEY, CDR2 SMNVEV (reference sequence). This CDR3 has 13 residues. V lost 0 bases to trimming and J lost 7 bases; unmatched junction nucleotides: 2. In nucleotides, the CDR3 is TGTGCCAGCAGTTTATCAGGGGGCGGTGGCTACACCTTC. Its translation is CASSLSGGGGYTF.

The chain carries TRBV27 and TRBJ1-1; TRBD1 might be the D (6 bases). Trimming cost V 1 base and J 3 bases, with 12 bases left between them. The CDR3 is 15 amino acids. CDR1 and CDR2 from the germline V gene are MNHEY and SMNVEV (reference sequence). CDR3 protein: CASSLFGGLDTEAFF. The CDR3 coding sequence is TGTGCCAGCAGTTTATTCGGGGGGCTCGACACTGAAGCTTTCTTT.

This sequence joins TRBV7-8 and TRBJ1-1; a weak D match, TRBD1 (5 bases). V was shortened by 0 bases and J by 9 bases, with 17 bases between the two germline ends. The CDR3 length is 15 residues. Germline V gives CDR1 SGHVS, CDR2 FQNEAQ. For the CDR3, the DNA is TGTGCCAGCAGCTTAGCGATGGGAGGGGCAGGTAAAGCTTTCTTT. Its protein is CASSLAMGGAGKAFF.

This chain connects TRBV6-5 to TRBJ1-1; 7 nucleotides align to TRBD1. CDR3 length equals 15 residues. Germline V CDR1 and CDR2: MNHEY, SVGAGI. Trimming cost V 8 bases and J 2 bases; bases outside gene matches: 11. CDR3 coding DNA: TGTGCCAGCCGGGACAGAACTTTGCTCAACACTGAAGCTTTCTTT. Translated: CASRDRTLLNTEAFF.

The chain is built from TRBV30 and TRBJ2-7; 8 bases are shared with TRBD1. Germline trimming cut 3 bases from V and 7 bases from J; bases unmatched to any gene: 14. The CDR3 contains 15 residues. The V gene's germline CDR1 is GTSNPN and CDR2 SVGIG (reference sequence). In nucleotides, the CDR3 is TGTGCCTGGAGAAGGAACAGGGGGGCTCCTTGGGAGCAGTACTTC. Protein: CAWRRNRGAPWEQYF.

This chain connects TRBV7-9 to TRBJ2-2; weak D call: TRBD2 (5 bases). The germline V and J ends were trimmed by 2 bases and 7 bases, with 11 bases remaining between them. The length of the CDR3 is 14 residues. CDR1 SEHNR and CDR2 FQNEAQ come from the germline V gene (reference sequence). The CDR3 sequence is CASSLKGGNGELFF. CDR3 sequence (DNA): TGTGCCAGCAGCTTAAAAGGAGGTAACGGGGAGCTGTTTTTT. Combining the CDR3 with reference TRBV7-9 and TRBJ2-2 gives the whole variable domain DTGVSQNPRHKITKRGQNVTFRCDPISEHNRLYWYRQTLGQGPEFLTYFQNEAQLEKSRLLSDRFSAERPKGSFSTLEIQRTEQGDSAMYLCASSLKGGNGELFFGEGSRLTVL.